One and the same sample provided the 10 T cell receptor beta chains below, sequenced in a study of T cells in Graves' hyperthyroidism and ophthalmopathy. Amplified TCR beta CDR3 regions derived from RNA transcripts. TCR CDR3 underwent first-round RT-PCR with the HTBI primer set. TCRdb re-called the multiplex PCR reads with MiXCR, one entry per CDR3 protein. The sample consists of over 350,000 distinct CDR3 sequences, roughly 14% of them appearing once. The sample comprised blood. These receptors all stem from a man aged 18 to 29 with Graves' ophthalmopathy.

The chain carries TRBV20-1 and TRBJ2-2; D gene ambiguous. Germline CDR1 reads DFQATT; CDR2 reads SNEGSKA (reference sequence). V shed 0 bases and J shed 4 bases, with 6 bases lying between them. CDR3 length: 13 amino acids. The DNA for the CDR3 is TGCAGTGCTAGAGATCTGGGCACCGGGGAGCTGTTTTTT. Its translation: CSARDLGTGELFF.

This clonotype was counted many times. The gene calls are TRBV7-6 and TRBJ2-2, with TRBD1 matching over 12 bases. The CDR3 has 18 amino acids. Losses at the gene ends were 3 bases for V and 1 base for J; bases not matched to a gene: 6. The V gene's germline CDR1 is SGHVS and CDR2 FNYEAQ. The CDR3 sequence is CASSFRDRGQGNTGELFF. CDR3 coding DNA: TGTGCCAGCAGCTTCCGGGACAGGGGGCAGGGGAACACCGGGGAGCTGTTTTTT.

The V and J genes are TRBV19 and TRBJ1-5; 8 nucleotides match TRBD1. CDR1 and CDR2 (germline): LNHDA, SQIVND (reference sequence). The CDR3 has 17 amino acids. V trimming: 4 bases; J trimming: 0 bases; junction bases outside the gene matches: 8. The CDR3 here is CASSTGQGYYSNQPQHF. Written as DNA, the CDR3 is TGTGCCAGTAGTACCGGACAGGGCTATTATAGCAATCAGCCCCAGCATTTT.

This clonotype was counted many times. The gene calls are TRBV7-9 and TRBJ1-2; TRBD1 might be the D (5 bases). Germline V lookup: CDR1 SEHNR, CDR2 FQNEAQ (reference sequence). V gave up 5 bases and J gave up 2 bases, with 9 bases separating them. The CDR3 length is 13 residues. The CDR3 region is CASSMGPNYGYTF. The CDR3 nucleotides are TGTGCCAGCAGCATGGGACCGAACTATGGCTACACCTTC.

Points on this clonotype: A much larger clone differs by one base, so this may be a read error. DNA for the CDR3: TGTGCCAGCAGTCTGGGTTACGGAAACACCATACATTTT. Its translation: CASSLGYGNTIHF. The chain recombines TRBV12-3 or TRBV12-4 with TRBJ1-3; no definite D call. This CDR3 contains 13 residues.

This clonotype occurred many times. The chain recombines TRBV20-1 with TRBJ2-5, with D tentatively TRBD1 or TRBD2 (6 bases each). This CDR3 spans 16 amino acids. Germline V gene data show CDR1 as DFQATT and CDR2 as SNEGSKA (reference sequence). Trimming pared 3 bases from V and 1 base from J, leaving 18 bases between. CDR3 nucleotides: TGCAGTGCTAGTGGGGGGCGGGACCTCCTCCAAGAGACCCAGTACTTC. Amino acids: CSASGGRDLLQETQYF.

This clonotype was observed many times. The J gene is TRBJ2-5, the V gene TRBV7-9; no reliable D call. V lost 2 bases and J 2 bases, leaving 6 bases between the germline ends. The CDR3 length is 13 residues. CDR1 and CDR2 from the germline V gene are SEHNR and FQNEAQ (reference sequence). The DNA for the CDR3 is TGTGCCAGCAGCTTACACCGACAAGAGACCCAGTACTTC. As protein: CASSLHRQETQYF. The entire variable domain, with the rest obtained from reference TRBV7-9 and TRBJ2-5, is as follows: DTGVSQNPRHKITKRGQNVTFRCDPISEHNRLYWYRQTLGQGPEFLTYFQNEAQLEKSRLLSDRFSAERPKGSFSTLEIQRTEQGDSAMYLCASSLHRQETQYFGPGTRLLVL.

The CDR3 reads CASGLVRGVEETQYF. CDR3 coding DNA: TGTGCTAGTGGTTTGGTACGGGGGGTGGAGGAGACCCAGTACTTC. The J gene is TRBJ2-5, the V gene TRBV12-5; 7 positions match TRBD2. V trimming: 0 bases; J trimming: 5 bases; junction bases outside the gene matches: 6. Germline lookup yields CDR1 LGHNT and CDR2 FRNRAP. The CDR3 contains 15 residues.

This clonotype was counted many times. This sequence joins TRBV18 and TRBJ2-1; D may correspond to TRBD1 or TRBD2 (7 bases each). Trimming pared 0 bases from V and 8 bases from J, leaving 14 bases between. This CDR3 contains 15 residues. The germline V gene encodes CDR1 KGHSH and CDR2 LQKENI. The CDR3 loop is CASSPPRQGGDEQFF. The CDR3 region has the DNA TGTGCCAGCTCACCACCGAGACAGGGAGGGGATGAGCAGTTCTTC.

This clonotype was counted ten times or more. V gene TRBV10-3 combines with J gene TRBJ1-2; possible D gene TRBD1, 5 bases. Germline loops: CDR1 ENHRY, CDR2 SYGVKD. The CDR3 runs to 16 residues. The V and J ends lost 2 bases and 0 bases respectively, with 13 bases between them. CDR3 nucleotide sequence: TGTGCCATCAGTGAGAGGGTAGGGGCGTCTAACTATGGCTACACCTTC. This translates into CAISERVGASNYGYTF.